The source of this T cell receptor beta chain is a study of blood T cell repertoires in COVID-19. Overall study: Sites across the United States, Italy and Spain contributed samples from acute and convalescent COVID-19. T cells, B-cell-depleted T cells, or PBMCs provided the cDNA or gDNA that served as material.

Per the authors' pipeline: Cell counts per sample came from amplifying reference gene primers. Assay: immunoSEQ multiplex PCR; the TCRdb copy retains only in-frame clones and omits some. The V and J calls and clone size are taken from that table; D and trimming were inferred from the DNA. The table includes nearly 60,000 clones, about 84% detected once. The germline V gene has CDR1 SGDLS and CDR2 YYNGEE. V dropped 4 bases and J dropped 2 bases, with 15 bases sitting between them. This CDR3 has 15 residues. This receptor was identified in a man aged 40-49 years with active COVID-19. Specimen: peripheral blood. The chain recombines TRBV9 with TRBJ2-5; D might be TRBD2 (5 bases). CDR3 coding DNA: TGTGCCAGCAGCCCGGGCTTGGCGGGTCAAGAGACCCAGTACTTC. Residues: CASSPGLAGQETQYF.